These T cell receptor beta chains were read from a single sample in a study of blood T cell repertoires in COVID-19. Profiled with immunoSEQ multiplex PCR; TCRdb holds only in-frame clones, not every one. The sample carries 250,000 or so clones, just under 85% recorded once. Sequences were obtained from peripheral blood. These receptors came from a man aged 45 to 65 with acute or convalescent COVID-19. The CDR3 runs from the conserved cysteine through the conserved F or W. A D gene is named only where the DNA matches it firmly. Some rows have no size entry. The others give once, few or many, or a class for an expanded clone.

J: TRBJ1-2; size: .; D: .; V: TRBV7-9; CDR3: CASSLGGRYGYTF; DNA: TGTGCCAGCAGCTTAGGGGGGCGGTATGGCTACACCTTC
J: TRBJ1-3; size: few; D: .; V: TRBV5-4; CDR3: CASSLSVTSGNTIYF; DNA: TGTGCCAGCAGCTTGTCCGTGACTTCTGGAAACACCATATATTTT
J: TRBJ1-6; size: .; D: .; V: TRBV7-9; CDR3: CASSLGTYNSPLHF; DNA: TGTGCCAGCAGCTTAGGGACTTATAATTCACCCCTCCACTTT
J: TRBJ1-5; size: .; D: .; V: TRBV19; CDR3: CASSYIQGRNQPQHF; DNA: TGTGCCAGTAGTTACATACAGGGCCGCAATCAGCCCCAGCATTTT
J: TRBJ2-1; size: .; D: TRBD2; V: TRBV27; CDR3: CASSSTSGSPEEQFF; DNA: TGTGCCAGCAGTTCAACTAGCGGGAGCCCTGAAGAGCAGTTCTTC
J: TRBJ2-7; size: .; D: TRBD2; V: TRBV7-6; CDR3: CASSLARDYSYEQYF; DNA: TGTGCCAGCAGCTTAGCGAGGGACTACTCCTACGAGCAGTACTTC
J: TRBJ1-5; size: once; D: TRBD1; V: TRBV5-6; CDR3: CASSVGQGANQPQHF; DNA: TGTGCCAGCAGCGTGGGACAGGGGGCCAATCAGCCCCAGCATTTT
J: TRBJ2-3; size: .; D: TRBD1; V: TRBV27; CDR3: CASNLQGALPSTDTQYF; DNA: TGTGCCAGCAACTTACAGGGGGCCCTTCCTAGCACAGATACGCAGTATTTT
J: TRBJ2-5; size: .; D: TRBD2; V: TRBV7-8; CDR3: CASSLEEGLDRTQETQYF; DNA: TGTGCCAGCAGCTTAGAGGAGGGACTAGACCGTACCCAAGAGACCCAGTACTTC
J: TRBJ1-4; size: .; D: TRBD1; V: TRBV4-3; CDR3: CASSQDIQGAHEKLFF; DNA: TGCGCCAGCAGCCAAGATATACAGGGGGCGCACGAAAAACTGTTTTTT
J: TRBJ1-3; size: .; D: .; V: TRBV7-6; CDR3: CASSLAQGSGNTIYF; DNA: TGTGCCAGCAGCTTAGCACAGGGTTCTGGAAACACCATATATTTT
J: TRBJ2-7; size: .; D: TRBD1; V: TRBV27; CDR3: CASSLSSGDRGIYEQYF; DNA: TGTGCCAGCAGTTTATCCTCAGGAGACAGGGGAATCTACGAGCAGTACTTC
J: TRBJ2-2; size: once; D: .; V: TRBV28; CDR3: CASSSSLAGTGELFF; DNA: TGTGCCAGCAGTTCCTCACTAGCTGGCACCGGGGAGCTGTTTTTT
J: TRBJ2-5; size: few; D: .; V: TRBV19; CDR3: CASSLSDQETQYF; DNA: TGTGCCAGTAGCTTGAGCGACCAAGAGACCCAGTACTTC
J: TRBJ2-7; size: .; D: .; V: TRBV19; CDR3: CASSVSQENYEQYF; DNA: TGTGCCAGTAGTGTATCACAGGAGAACTACGAGCAGTACTTC
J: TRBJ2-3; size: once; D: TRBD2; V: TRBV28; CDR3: CASLSPASGSLDTQYF; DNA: TGTGCCAGTCTATCACCGGCTAGCGGGAGTTTGGATACGCAGTATTTT
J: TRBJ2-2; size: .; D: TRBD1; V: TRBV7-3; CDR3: CASSHGQGVDTGELFF; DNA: TGTGCCAGCAGCCATGGACAGGGCGTAGACACCGGGGAGCTGTTTTTT
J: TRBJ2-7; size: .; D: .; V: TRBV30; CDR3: CAWSVPVTPPYEQYF; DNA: TGTGCCTGGAGTGTTCCTGTCACACCCCCCTACGAGCAGTACTTC
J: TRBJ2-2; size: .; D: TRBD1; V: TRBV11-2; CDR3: CASSSWTGDTGELFF; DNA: TGTGCCAGCAGCTCTTGGACAGGGGACACCGGGGAGCTGTTTTTT
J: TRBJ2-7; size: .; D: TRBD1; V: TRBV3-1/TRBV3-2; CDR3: CASSQQGDSYEQYF; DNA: TGTGCCAGCAGCCAGCAGGGGGACTCCTACGAGCAGTACTTC
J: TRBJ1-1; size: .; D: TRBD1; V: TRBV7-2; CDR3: CASSWTGNTEAFF; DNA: TGTGCCAGCAGCTGGACAGGGAACACTGAAGCTTTCTTT
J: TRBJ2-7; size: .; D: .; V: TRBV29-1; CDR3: CSVEDPQGTSYEQYF; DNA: TGCAGCGTTGAAGATCCGCAGGGGACCTCCTACGAGCAGTACTTC
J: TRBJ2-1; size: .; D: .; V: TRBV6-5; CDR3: CASSYSGLYNEQFF; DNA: TGTGCCAGCAGTTACTCAGGACTATACAATGAGCAGTTCTTC
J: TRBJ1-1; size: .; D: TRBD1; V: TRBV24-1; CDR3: CATSVTGDTEAFF; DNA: TGTGCCACCAGTGTCACAGGGGACACTGAAGCTTTCTTT